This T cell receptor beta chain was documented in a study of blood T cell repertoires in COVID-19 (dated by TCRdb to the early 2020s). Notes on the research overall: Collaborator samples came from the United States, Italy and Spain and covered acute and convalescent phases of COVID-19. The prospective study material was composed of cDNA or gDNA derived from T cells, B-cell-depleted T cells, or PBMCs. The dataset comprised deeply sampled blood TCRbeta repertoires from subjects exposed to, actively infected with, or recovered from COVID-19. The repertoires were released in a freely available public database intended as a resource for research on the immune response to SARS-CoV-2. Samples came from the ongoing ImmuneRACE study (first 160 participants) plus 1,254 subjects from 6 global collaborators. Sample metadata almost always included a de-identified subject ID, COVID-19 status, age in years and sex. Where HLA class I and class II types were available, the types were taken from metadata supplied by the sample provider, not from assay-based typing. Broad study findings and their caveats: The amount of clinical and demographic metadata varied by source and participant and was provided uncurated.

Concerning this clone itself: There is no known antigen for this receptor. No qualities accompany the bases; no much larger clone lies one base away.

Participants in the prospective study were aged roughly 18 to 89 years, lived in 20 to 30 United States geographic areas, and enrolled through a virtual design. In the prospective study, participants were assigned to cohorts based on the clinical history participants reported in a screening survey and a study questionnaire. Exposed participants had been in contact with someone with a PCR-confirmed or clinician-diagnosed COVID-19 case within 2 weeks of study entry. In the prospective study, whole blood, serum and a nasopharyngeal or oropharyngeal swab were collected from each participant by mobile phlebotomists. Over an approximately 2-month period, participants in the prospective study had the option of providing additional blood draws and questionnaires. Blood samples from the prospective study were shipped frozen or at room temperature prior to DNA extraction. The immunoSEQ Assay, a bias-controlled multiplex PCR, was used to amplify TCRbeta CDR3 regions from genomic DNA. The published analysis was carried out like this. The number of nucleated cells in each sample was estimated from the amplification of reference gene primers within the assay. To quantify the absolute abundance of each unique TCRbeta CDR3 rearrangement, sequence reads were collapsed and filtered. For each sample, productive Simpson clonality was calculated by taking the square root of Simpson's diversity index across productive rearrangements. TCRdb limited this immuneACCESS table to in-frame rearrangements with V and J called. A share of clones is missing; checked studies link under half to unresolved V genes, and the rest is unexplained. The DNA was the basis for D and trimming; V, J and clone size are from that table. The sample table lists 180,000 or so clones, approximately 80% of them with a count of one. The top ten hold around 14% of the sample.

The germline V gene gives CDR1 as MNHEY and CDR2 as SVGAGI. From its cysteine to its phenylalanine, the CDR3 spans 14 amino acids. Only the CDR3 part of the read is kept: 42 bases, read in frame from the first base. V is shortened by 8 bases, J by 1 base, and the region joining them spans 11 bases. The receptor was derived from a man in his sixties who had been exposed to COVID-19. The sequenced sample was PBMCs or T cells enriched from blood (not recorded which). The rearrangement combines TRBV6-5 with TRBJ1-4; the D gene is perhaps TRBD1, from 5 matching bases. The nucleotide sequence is TGTGCCAGCCATAGGGGAAGAACTAATGAAAAACTGTTTTTT. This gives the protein CASHRGRTNEKLFF.